This T cell receptor beta chain was sequenced in a study of cytotoxic CD8 clonotypes in ibrutinib-treated CLL. Study observations and caveats: Clonality was higher at ibrutinib response and returned toward baseline at progression.

Turning to this clone: Its target is not known.

This CDR3 region has 14 residues. With 2 bases removed from V and 7 bases from J, the gap between germline ends came to 13 bases. CDR1 and CDR2 from the germline V gene are SGHNT and YYREEE (reference sequence). Sequencing was performed with immunoSEQ multiplex PCR; in TCRdb, only in-frame clones are kept and a portion is missing. The sample yields around 160,000 clones, about 88% seen once. This material consisted of PBMCs, taken at disease progression, from a patient treated with ibrutinib. The V gene is TRBV5-4, the J gene TRBJ2-1; the D gene is possibly TRBD2 (6 bases). The source is a human donor with chronic lymphocytic leukemia. The CDR3: CASSFGGWTNEQFF. The CDR3 nucleotides read TGTGCCAGCAGCTTTGGGGGGTGGACTAATGAGCAGTTCTTC. Full variable domain (missing parts from reference TRBV5-4 and TRBJ2-1): ETGVTQSPTHLIKTRGQQVTLRCSSQSGHNTVSWYQQALGQGPQFIFQYYREEENGRGNFPPRFSGLQFPNYSSELNVNALELDDSALYLCASSFGGWTNEQFFGPGTRLTVL.